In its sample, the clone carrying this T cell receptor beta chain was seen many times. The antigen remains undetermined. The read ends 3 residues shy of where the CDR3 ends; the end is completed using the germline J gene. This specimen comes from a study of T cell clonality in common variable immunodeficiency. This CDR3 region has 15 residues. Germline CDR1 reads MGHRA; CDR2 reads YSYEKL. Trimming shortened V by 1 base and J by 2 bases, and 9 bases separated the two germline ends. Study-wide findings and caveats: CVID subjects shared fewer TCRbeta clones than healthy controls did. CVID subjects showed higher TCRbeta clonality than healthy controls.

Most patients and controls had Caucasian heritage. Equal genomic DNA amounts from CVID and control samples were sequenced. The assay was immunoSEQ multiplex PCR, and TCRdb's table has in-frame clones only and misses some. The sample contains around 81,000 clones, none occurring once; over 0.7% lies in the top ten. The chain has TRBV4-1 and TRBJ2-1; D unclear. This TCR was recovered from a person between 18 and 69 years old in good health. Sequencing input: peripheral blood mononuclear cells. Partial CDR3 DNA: TGCGCCAGCAGCCAAGGCACCGCAGCCTACAATGAG. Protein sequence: CASSQGTAAYNE. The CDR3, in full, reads CASSQGTAAYNEQFF.